Listed here are 16 T cell receptor beta chains from one sample, sequenced in a study of T cells in Graves' hyperthyroidism and ophthalmopathy. Amplification targeted TCR beta CDR3 regions from RNA transcripts. The TCR CDR3 first-round RT-PCR relied on the HTBI primer set. Each CDR3 protein gets one entry after TCRdb re-called the multiplex PCR reads with MiXCR. Among approximately 350,000 distinct CDR3 sequences listed, around 15% were seen once. Sequenced sample: blood. The receptors were sampled from a woman in her fifties or sixties with Graves' ophthalmopathy.

This clonotype occurred many times. CDR3 sequence reads: CASSEDEQYF. The CDR3 DNA reads TGTGCCAGCAGTGAAGACGAGCAGTACTTC. The genes are TRBV2 and TRBJ2-7; D not certain. This CDR3 is built from 10 residues. V lost 1 base and J 5 bases, leaving 0 bases between the germline ends. In germline, CDR1 is SNHLY, CDR2 FYNNEI.

The chain couples TRBV25-1 to TRBJ2-3, with 7 bases lining up with TRBD2. The CDR3 has 15 residues. The germline V gene has CDR1 MGHDK and CDR2 SYGVNS. V was clipped by 7 bases and J by 9 bases; unmatched bases: 16. The CDR3 spells CASTVALAALYTQYF. DNA for the CDR3: TGTGCCAGCACAGTGGCCCTAGCGGCCTTATACACGCAGTATTTT.

This chain connects TRBV19 to TRBJ2-3; D is perhaps TRBD2 (6 bases). CDR3 length: 14 residues. Germline-derived CDR1 and CDR2 are LNHDA and SQIVND (reference sequence). Deletions cut 7 bases from V and 2 bases from J, with 13 bases between. Here the CDR3 reads CASMVGGFTDTQYF. The CDR3 DNA reads as TGTGCCAGTATGGTGGGGGGATTCACAGATACGCAGTATTTT. The full variable domain, its missing parts supplied by reference TRBV19 and TRBJ2-3, is DGGITQSPKYLFRKEGQNVTLSCEQNLNHDAMYWYRQDPGQGLRLIYYSQIVNDFQKGDIAEGYSVSREKKESFPLTVTSAQKNPTAFYLCASMVGGFTDTQYFGPGTRLTVL.

This clonotype was counted many times. The J gene is TRBJ2-1, the V gene TRBV24-1; 11 positions match TRBD2. The trim removed 6 bases at V and 3 bases at J, leaving 3 bases unmatched. CDR3 size: 15 residues. CDR1 and CDR2 from the germline V gene are KGHDR and SFDVKD. The CDR3 DNA follows: TGTGCCACCAGTATTAGCGGGAGGGGCTACAATGAGCAGTTCTTC. Protein sequence: CATSISGRGYNEQFF.

Many counts were recorded for this clonotype. The CDR3 loop is CASSPTGLDGSVEFF. The DNA for the CDR3 is TGTGCCAGCAGCCCGACGGGACTAGACGGTTCCGTGGAGTTCTTC. The J gene is TRBJ2-1, the V gene TRBV11-2, with 8 nucleotides matching TRBD2. V shed 5 bases and J 14 bases; nucleotides not matched to a gene: 17. The germline V gene has CDR1 SGHAT and CDR2 FQNNGV. The CDR3 extends over 15 amino acids. Complete variable domain (other parts from reference TRBV11-2 and TRBJ2-1): EAGVAQSPRYKIIEKRQSVAFWCNPISGHATLYWYQQILGQGPKLLIQFQNNGVVDDSQLPKDRFSAERLKGVDSTLKIQPAKLEDSAVYLCASSPTGLDGSVEFFGPGTRLTVL.

J is TRBJ1-2 and V is TRBV5-1; D is unresolved. Germline V gives CDR1 SGHRS, CDR2 YFSETQ. V was pared by 4 bases and J by 5 bases, with 9 bases between. The CDR3 totals 12 residues. The CDR3 DNA follows: TGCGCCAGCAGCCGGCAGGAATATGGCTACACCTTC. Encoded protein: CASSRQEYGYTF.

This clonotype has a handful of counts. J is TRBJ2-7 and V is TRBV19, with D perhaps matching TRBD1 (5 bases). The CDR3 has 14 amino acids. Deletions cut 7 bases from V and 7 bases from J, with 20 bases between. The germline gives CDR1 LNHDA, CDR2 SQIVND (reference sequence). The CDR3 nucleotides are TGTGCCAGTACCAGATCTGGGGAAAGGGGAGAGCAGTACTTC. Protein: CASTRSGERGEQYF.

This clonotype was detected only a few times. The chain links TRBV7-2 to TRBJ2-1; 12 bases are a match to TRBD2. Germline assignment: CDR1 SGHTA and CDR2 FQGNSA. The junction had 6 bases not matched to a gene; V was cut back by 5 bases and J by 7 bases. This CDR3 is 15 amino acids long. CDR3 bases: TGTGCCAGCAGCAAAGGACTAGCGGGAACAAATGAGCAGTTCTTC. Protein sequence: CASSKGLAGTNEQFF.

This clonotype was recorded many times. The chain recombines TRBV2 with TRBJ2-1, with 9 bases matching TRBD2. CDR1 and CDR2 from the germline V gene are SNHLY and FYNNEI. The length of the CDR3 is 15 residues. V shed 3 bases, J shed 4 bases, and the junction held 4 bases outside the gene matches. Written as DNA, the CDR3 is TGTGCCAGCAGTGACGTAGCGGGGGATTACAATGAGCAGTTCTTC. It yields the protein CASSDVAGDYNEQFF.

This clonotype occurred many times. The V gene is TRBV20-1, the J gene TRBJ2-1, with D possibly matching TRBD1 (6 bases). Between the trimmed V and J ends, which lost 6 bases and 6 bases, there was a span of 18 bases. The germline V gene encodes CDR1 DFQATT and CDR2 SNEGSKA (reference sequence). This CDR3 contains 14 residues. The CDR3 coding sequence is TGCAGTGCCAGGGATGGGGGCCCGGGCAATGAGCAGTTCTTC. Protein: CSARDGGPGNEQFF.

This clonotype turned up a few times. The chain couples TRBV5-1 to TRBJ2-1, with D perhaps matching TRBD2 (5 bases). Germline assignment: CDR1 SGHRS and CDR2 YFSETQ. This CDR3 spans 15 amino acids. V lost 1 base, J lost 0 bases, and 8 bases lay in between. The CDR3: CASSLFGNSYNEQFF. CDR3 DNA sequence: TGCGCCAGCAGCTTGTTCGGGAACTCCTACAATGAGCAGTTCTTC.

The gene calls are TRBV19 and TRBJ2-5; no reliable D call. In germline, CDR1 is LNHDA, CDR2 SQIVND (reference sequence). V lost 3 bases, J lost 6 bases, and 14 bases lay in between. The CDR3 spans 14 residues. The CDR3 here is CASSISTPRKTQYF. For the CDR3, the DNA is TGTGCCAGTAGTATCAGCACTCCCCGGAAGACCCAGTACTTC.

This clonotype was counted only a few times. V gene TRBV24-1 combines with J gene TRBJ2-1, with TRBD2 matching over 12 bases. CDR3 size: 15 residues. Trimming cost V 6 bases and J 15 bases; bases outside gene matches: 14. CDR1 is KGHDR and CDR2 is SFDVKD in the germline V gene. CDR3 region: CATSSPGLAGGPRFF. The CDR3, as DNA: TGTGCCACCAGTTCGCCGGGTCTAGCGGGAGGGCCGCGGTTCTTC.

This clonotype was counted ten times or more. The rearrangement uses TRBV18 and TRBJ2-3; 12 bases align to TRBD2. Germline V lookup: CDR1 KGHSH, CDR2 LQKENI. The CDR3 is 15 amino acids. V shed 5 bases and J 4 bases; nucleotides not matched to a gene: 4. CDR3 DNA: TGTGCCAGCTCAGCACTAGCGGGAGGTTCAGATACGCAGTATTTT. It yields the protein CASSALAGGSDTQYF.

The table lists this clonotype with many counts. This sequence joins TRBV18 and TRBJ2-1; the match to TRBD1 covers 9 bases. Germline assignment: CDR1 KGHSH and CDR2 LQKENI. Trimming took 1 base from V and 8 from J; bases not matched to a gene: 3. The CDR3 runs to 14 residues. The CDR3 region is CASSPQQGADEQFF. CDR3 nucleotide sequence: TGTGCCAGCTCACCACAACAGGGGGCGGATGAGCAGTTCTTC.

This clonotype was detected many times. V is TRBV14 and J is TRBJ2-1; 7 nucleotides line up with TRBD2. Per the germline V gene, CDR1 is SGHDN and CDR2 is FVKESK. This CDR3 has 17 amino acids. Germline trimming cut 0 bases from V and 5 bases from J; bases unmatched to any gene: 10. The DNA of the CDR3 is TGTGCCAGCAGCCAAGAAGGTGCGGGAGCAGGTCACAATGAGCAGTTCTTC. It encodes CASSQEGAGAGHNEQFF.